A single sample gave rise to the 8 T cell receptor beta chains below, sequenced in a study of T-cell memory formation after mild COVID-19. A single record per CDR3 protein comes from TCRdb applying MiXCR to the 5' RACE reads. Found here are some 68,000 distinct CDR3 sequences, approximately 15% of them singletons; the top ten hold roughly 30%. The material sequenced was PBMCs or a T cell subset sorted from them (not recorded which). These receptors originate from an adult woman who had mild COVID-19 (a few samples of this study predate the infection). Cell type and time point are not known.

J is TRBJ2-2 and V is TRBV6-2 or TRBV6-3; D not resolved. Trimming shortened V by 0 bases and J by 3 bases, and 14 bases separated the two germline ends. There are 17 residues in the CDR3. Germline CDR1 is MNHEY and CDR2 is SVGEGT. CDR3 bases: TGTGCCAGCAGTTACTCGATTGGTGGGCCGGACACCGGGGAGCTGTTTTTT. It encodes CASSYSIGGPDTGELFF.

Judged by abundance, this clonotype is medium-sized (0.01 to 0.1%). This chain connects TRBV9 to TRBJ1-5; 9 bases agree with TRBD1. Per germline, CDR1 SGDLS and CDR2 YYNGEE. This CDR3 contains 14 residues. J lost 5 bases, V lost 4 bases, and 4 bases had no gene match. CDR3 in DNA: TGTGCCAGCAGCCCCGGACAGGGGCATCAGCCCCAGCATTTT. Translated: CASSPGQGHQPQHF.

The chain uses TRBV7-9 and TRBJ2-1; TRBD2 matches at 9 bases. CDR1 and CDR2 from the germline V gene are SEHNR and FQNEAQ (reference sequence). There are 16 residues in the CDR3. The trim removed 3 bases at V and 8 bases at J, leaving 11 bases unmatched. The CDR3 region has the DNA TGTGCCAGCAGCTTGGTGGCGGGACTAGCTGGGGATGAGCAGTTCTTC. It yields the protein CASSLVAGLAGDEQFF.

The chain is built from TRBV13 and TRBJ2-1; 13 nucleotides agree with TRBD2. This CDR3 comprises 15 residues. Germline CDR1 and CDR2: PRHDT and FYEKMQ (reference sequence). J lost 4 bases, V lost 4 bases, and 1 base had no gene match. CDR3 sequence reads: CASSSLAGGYNEQFF. CDR3 nucleotide sequence: TGTGCCAGCAGCTCACTAGCGGGAGGGTACAATGAGCAGTTCTTC.

This clonotype was seen a single time. CDR3 DNA: TGTGCCAGCAGCTTCGGGACAGGGTACACCGGGGAGCTGTTTTTT. Translation gives CASSFGTGYTGELFF. The rearrangement joins TRBV5-6 to TRBJ2-2, with 9 bases identical to TRBD1. The CDR3 has 15 amino acids. CDR1 is SGHDT, CDR2 YYEEEE, per germline. Unmatched junction bases numbered 2, after V lost 2 bases and J lost 3 bases.

There are a few counts of this clonotype. The chain couples TRBV9 to TRBJ2-1; no clear D. Trimming pared 0 bases from V and 8 bases from J, leaving 9 bases between. The CDR3 loop spans 13 amino acids. Germline loops: CDR1 SGDLS, CDR2 YYNGEE. The CDR3, as DNA: TGTGCCAGCAGCGTAGCGAGTTGGCATGAGCAGTTCTTC. Protein: CASSVASWHEQFF.

Details on this clonotype: The junction differs from germline at one of its ends, possibly a read error. The V and J genes are TRBV11-2 and TRBJ2-4, with 9 bases lining up with TRBD2. This CDR3 is 16 amino acids long. Germline-derived CDR1 and CDR2 are SGHAT and FQNNGV. The CDR3 spells CASSLVRGRARNIQYF. CDR3 DNA: TGTGCCAGCAGCTTAGTCCGCGGGAGGGCCAGAAACATTCAGTACTTC.

DNA of the CDR3: TGTGCCAGCAGCTTTCCGACTAGCGGGAGGGCCCTCGATGAGCAGTTCTTC. This translates into CASSFPTSGRALDEQFF. This chain uses TRBV7-6 with TRBJ2-1; TRBD2 matches 14 bases. The germline V gene encodes CDR1 SGHVS and CDR2 FNYEAQ. The CDR3 consists of 17 residues. Unmatched junction bases numbered 9, after V lost 3 bases and J lost 8 bases.